Listed here are 7 T cell receptor beta chains from one sample, sequenced in a study of immune evolution from preneoplasia to lung adenocarcinoma. The table came from immunoSEQ multiplex PCR; TCRdb's copy has only in-frame clones and leaves some out. The table shows roughly 11,000 clones, with more than 70% occurring only once. The source material was FFPE minimally invasive lung adenocarcinoma tissue. The receptors shown here come from a person aged 70 to 80 with lung adenocarcinoma.

The chain has TRBV6-5 and TRBJ1-2, with 7 bases matching TRBD1. J lost 6 bases, V lost 5 bases, and 0 bases had no gene match. The CDR3 is made up of 11 amino acids. Germline V gene lookup returns CDR1 MNHEY and CDR2 SVGAGI. CDR3 in DNA: TGTGCCAGCAGTGACAGGGATGGCTACACCTTC. Protein product: CASSDRDGYTF.

This chain links TRBV2 with TRBJ1-5; 7 nucleotides align to TRBD1. The CDR3 is 16 residues long. V lost 5 bases, J lost 0 bases, and 7 bases stayed unmatched. Germline V gives CDR1 SNHLY, CDR2 FYNNEI. The CDR3: CASSPDRARSNQPQHF. The DNA for the CDR3 is TGTGCCAGCAGTCCCGACAGGGCCCGTAGCAATCAGCCCCAGCATTTT.

V and J are TRBV5-1 and TRBJ1-1; 7 nucleotides line up with TRBD1. Unmatched junction bases numbered 1, after V lost 2 bases and J lost 0 bases. CDR1 is SGHRS, CDR2 YFSETQ, per germline. The CDR3 is made up of 14 amino acids. The CDR3 DNA sequence: TGCGCCAGCAGCTTACAGGGGATGAACACTGAAGCTTTCTTT. As protein: CASSLQGMNTEAFF.

The rearrangement uses TRBV5-1 and TRBJ2-3; 12 bases are shared with TRBD2. Germline CDR1 reads SGHRS; CDR2 reads YFSETQ. The CDR3 spans 17 residues. The V and J ends lost 5 bases and 4 bases, in that order; junction bases with no gene match: 11. The CDR3 bases are TGCGCCAGCAGTCGGCGTTCTAGCGGGGGGGGCGCAGATACGCAGTATTTT. This encodes CASSRRSSGGGADTQYF.

This chain links TRBV6-6 with TRBJ2-7; 11 bases agree with TRBD2. The ends lost 2 bases at V and 2 bases at J; junction bases unmatched: 5. The germline gives CDR1 MNHNY, CDR2 SVGAGI (reference sequence). The CDR3 covers 16 residues. In DNA, the CDR3 is TGTGCCAGCAGTTACCTCACTAGCGGGAGCCCCTACGAGCAGTACTTC. The encoded protein is CASSYLTSGSPYEQYF.

Only a few counts were recorded for this clone. The gene calls are TRBV2 and TRBJ2-7; no firm D call. The CDR3 loop spans 12 amino acids. Germline CDR1 is SNHLY and CDR2 is FYNNEI. V dropped 5 bases and J dropped 3 bases, with 8 bases sitting between them. This chain's CDR3 is CASSLAIYEQYF. The CDR3, as DNA: TGTGCCAGCAGTCTCGCGATCTACGAGCAGTACTTC. The full variable domain, completed using reference TRBV2 and TRBJ2-7, is EPEVTQTPSHQVTQMGQEVILRCVPISNHLYFYWYRQILGQKVEFLVSFYNNEISEKSEIFDDQFSVERPDGSNFTLKIRSTKLEDSAMYFCASSLAIYEQYFGPGTRLTVT.

The rearrangement joins TRBV5-1 to TRBJ2-5; D gene unclear. Per germline, CDR1 SGHRS and CDR2 YFSETQ. The CDR3 loop spans 15 amino acids. V lost 0 bases to trimming and J lost 7 bases, with 16 bases between them. Here the CDR3 DNA reads TGCGCCAGCAGCTTGGGGGCTGAAAGGGCAGGGACCCAGTACTTC. Amino acids: CASSLGAERAGTQYF.